This TCR beta chain stems from a study of T-cell reconstitution after alpha-beta-depleted transplantation in children. Preparing the TCRbeta library involved the use of unique molecular identifiers. One entry per CDR3 protein, called by TCRdb with MiXCR from the PCR reads. Seen here are hundreds of thousands of distinct CDR3 sequences, about an eighth observed once, and the top ten hold 2% to 2.5%. This clonotype has only a few counts. Sequencing was performed on PBMCs, mostly from graft donor cells, taken 360 days after TCRalphabeta/CD19-depleted stem cell transplant. The receptor comes from a male patient younger than 18 who had a stem cell transplant for acute myeloid leukemia, so the T cells may come from the graft donor.

DNA of the CDR3: TGTGCCAGCAGTTACTCGACCCCCCGCGGTGAGCAGTTCTTC. Translated: CASSYSTPRGEQFF. This chain uses TRBV6-2 or TRBV6-3 with TRBJ2-1; D call uncertain. The CDR3 is 14 amino acids. Germline lookup yields CDR1 MNHEY and CDR2 SVGEGT. The V end lost 0 bases, the J end lost 9 bases, and 12 bases lay between the germline ends.